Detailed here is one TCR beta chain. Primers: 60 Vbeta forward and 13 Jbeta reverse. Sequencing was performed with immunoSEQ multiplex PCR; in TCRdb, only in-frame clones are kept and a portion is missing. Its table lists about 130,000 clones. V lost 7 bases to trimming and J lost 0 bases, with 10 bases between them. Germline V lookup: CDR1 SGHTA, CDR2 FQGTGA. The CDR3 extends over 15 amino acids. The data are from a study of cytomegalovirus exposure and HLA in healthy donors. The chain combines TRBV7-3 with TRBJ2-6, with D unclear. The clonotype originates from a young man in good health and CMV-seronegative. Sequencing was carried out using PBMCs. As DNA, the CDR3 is TGTGCCAGCAAAGTCCTTAGCTCTGGGGCCAACGTCCTGACTTTC. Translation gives CASKVLSSGANVLTF.